This TCR beta chain comes out of a study of long-term antiretroviral therapy in people with HIV. immunoSEQ v3.0 was run at survey level. Method: immunoSEQ multiplex PCR; TCRdb's copy keeps in-frame clones and lacks some. Here the sample spans tens of thousands of clones, 70% to 90% being singletons. V lost 5 bases to trimming and J lost 0 bases; unmatched junction nucleotides: 1. This CDR3 spans 15 amino acids. Germline CDR1 and CDR2: SGHAT and FQDESV (reference sequence). V usage is TRBV11-1 and J usage is TRBJ2-3, with TRBD2 identical over 11 bases. Source: unsorted PBMCs, taken just before starting antiretroviral therapy. The sequence came from a woman between 18 and 30 years old with HIV. The CDR3 spells CASSRTSGSTDTQYF. In DNA form, the CDR3 reads TGTGCCAGCAGCCGGACTAGCGGGAGCACAGATACGCAGTATTTT.